These 23 T cell receptor beta chains were all obtained from the same sample, sequenced in a study of Ad26.COV2.S vaccination and SARS-CoV-2 variants (dated by TCRdb to the early 2020s). The library was produced with the immunoSEQ multiplex PCR assay. Here the immuneACCESS table is served through TCRdb, limited to in-frame sequences with V and J called. Missing clones are a known gap in these copies; in checked studies unresolved V genes cover under half, and the rest lacks a known reason. Counted in this sample were roughly 420,000 clones; about 91% of them appeared once. The ten largest clones add up to about 2.5% of the sample. Explained via the paper, the treatment or condition label denotes: some 20 received Ad26.COV2.S at low or high dose, single or two shots; roughly five received placebo; per-sample allocation not given. For vaccine and placebo recipients, repertoires were sequenced using samples collected on day 63 after the first injection.

Sequencing used peripheral blood, obtained in a trial of Ad26.COV2.S vaccine versus placebo. The receptors originated from a person aged 18-60 years who received the Ad26.COV2.S COVID-19 vaccine or a placebo.

The chain carries TRBV5-1 and TRBJ1-2; no clear D. The CDR3 contains 12 residues. CDR1 and CDR2 from the germline V gene are SGHRS and YFSETQ. The V gene lost 4 bases and the J gene lost 3 bases, with 7 bases spanning the gap. The CDR3 nucleotides read TGCGCCAGCAGCGAGGAGGACTATGGCTACACCTTC. Amino acid sequence: CASSEEDYGYTF.

The J gene is TRBJ2-3, the V gene TRBV6-2 or TRBV6-3; a possible D gene is TRBD1 (6 bases). CDR1 MNHEY and CDR2 SVGEGT come from the germline V gene. Deletions cut 0 bases from V and 10 bases from J, with 14 bases between. This CDR3 region has 14 residues. The CDR3 DNA sequence: TGTGCCAGCAGTTACTCGAGGCAGGGGATCGCGCAGTATTTT. It encodes CASSYSRQGIAQYF.

The J gene is TRBJ1-1, the V gene TRBV11-3; 8 nucleotides align to TRBD1. The V and J ends lost 5 bases and 2 bases, in that order; junction bases with no gene match: 7. The CDR3 consists of 15 residues. Germline CDR1 is SGHNT and CDR2 is YENEEA. The CDR3 loop reads CASSPTDRGNTEAFF. For the CDR3, the DNA is TGTGCCAGCAGCCCTACCGACAGGGGCAACACTGAAGCTTTCTTT.

The V call is TRBV7-2, the J call TRBJ1-5; D may be TRBD1 (5 bases). The CDR3 is 14 amino acids. V dropped 3 bases and J dropped 15 bases, with 21 bases sitting between them. The germline CDR1 and CDR2 sequences are SGHTA and FQGNSA. The CDR3 nucleotides read TGTGCCAGCAGCTTCTCCGGGACGCCTGGGATCTTGCATTTT. The encoded protein is CASSFSGTPGILHF.

The rearrangement joins TRBV20-1 to TRBJ1-1; no firm D call. This CDR3 comprises 9 residues. Germline V gene data show CDR1 as DFQATT and CDR2 as SNEGSKA (reference sequence). The germline V and J ends were trimmed by 6 bases and 9 bases, with 8 bases remaining between them. The CDR3 DNA reads TGCAGTGCCCGGAGTAAAGCTTTCTTT. Amino acids: CSARSKAFF.

DNA for the CDR3: TGTGCCAGTAGGCCCCCCTGGGGGGGAGGCGAGCGGACTGAAGCTTTCTTT. This gives the protein CASRPPWGGGERTEAFF. This chain connects TRBV19 to TRBJ1-1; weak D call: TRBD1 (5 bases). The CDR3 runs to 17 residues. The germline V gene has CDR1 LNHDA and CDR2 SQIVND (reference sequence). V lost 6 bases to trimming and J lost 5 bases, with 25 bases between them. Using reference TRBV19 and TRBJ1-1 for the parts outside the CDR3, the full variable domain is DGGITQSPKYLFRKEGQNVTLSCEQNLNHDAMYWYRQDPGQGLRLIYYSQIVNDFQKGDIAEGYSVSREKKESFPLTVTSAQKNPTAFYLCASRPPWGGGERTEAFFGQGTRLTVV.

V usage is TRBV4-3 and J usage is TRBJ2-2; tentative D call: TRBD2 (5 bases). V was clipped by 0 bases and J by 6 bases, with 20 bases between them. Germline CDR1 and CDR2: LGHNA and YSLEER. This CDR3 has 18 residues. CDR3 sequence (DNA): TGCGCCAGCAGCCAAGATACCGGGGAATTTCGTTTCGCCGGGGAGCTGTTTTTT. This translates into CASSQDTGEFRFAGELFF.

The rearrangement links TRBV4-2 to TRBJ1-2; TRBD1 agrees at 7 bases. Germline loops: CDR1 LGHNA, CDR2 YNFKEQ. The CDR3 has 13 residues. V was pared by 5 bases and J by 4 bases, with 4 bases of the junction left unmatched. The CDR3 DNA sequence: TGTGCCAGCAGCAAGACAGGGATCTATGGCTACACCTTC. Residues: CASSKTGIYGYTF.

This sequence joins TRBV4-2 and TRBJ1-4, with D tentatively TRBD1 (6 bases). CDR1 and CDR2 from the germline V gene are LGHNA and YNFKEQ. V lost 3 bases and J 10 bases, leaving 21 bases between the germline ends. CDR3 length equals 16 residues. The CDR3 sequence is CASSHDLHGQIGKLFF. The DNA for the CDR3 is TGTGCCAGCAGCCATGATTTACACGGACAGATAGGAAAACTGTTTTTT.

The chain couples TRBV27 to TRBJ1-2; TRBD1 matches at 8 bases. CDR1 and CDR2 from the germline V gene are MNHEY and SMNVEV (reference sequence). J lost 5 bases, V lost 2 bases, and 4 bases had no gene match. This CDR3 is 14 amino acids long. The CDR3 sequence: CASSLNRGGYGYTF. In DNA form, the CDR3 reads TGTGCCAGCAGTTTAAACAGGGGGGGATATGGCTACACCTTC.

In its sample, this clone was seen a few times. V gene TRBV2 combines with J gene TRBJ1-1; the D is unclear. CDR3 size: 13 residues. Germline CDR1 is SNHLY and CDR2 is FYNNEI. The V gene lost 6 bases and the J gene lost 5 bases, with 13 bases spanning the gap. The CDR3 DNA is TGTGCCAGCAGGGGGAGTGGGTTGACTGAAGCTTTCTTT. This sequence encodes CASRGSGLTEAFF. Filled out from reference TRBV2 and TRBJ1-1, the complete variable domain reads EPEVTQTPSHQVTQMGQEVILRCVPISNHLYFYWYRQILGQKVEFLVSFYNNEISEKSEIFDDQFSVERPDGSNFTLKIRSTKLEDSAMYFCASRGSGLTEAFFGQGTRLTVV.

This chain connects TRBV7-9 to TRBJ2-3; 13 bases align to TRBD2. The CDR3 spans 15 residues. Germline CDR1 is SEHNR and CDR2 is FQNEAQ (reference sequence). Losses at the gene ends were 3 bases for V and 8 bases for J; bases not matched to a gene: 5. The CDR3 DNA follows: TGTGCCAGCAGCTTTACTAGCGGGGGGGCTGTTACGCAGTATTTT. Translation: CASSFTSGGAVTQYF. The whole variable domain, filled in from reference TRBV7-9 and TRBJ2-3, reads DTGVSQNPRHKITKRGQNVTFRCDPISEHNRLYWYRQTLGQGPEFLTYFQNEAQLEKSRLLSDRFSAERPKGSFSTLEIQRTEQGDSAMYLCASSFTSGGAVTQYFGPGTRLTVL.

This sequence joins TRBV29-1 and TRBJ2-1; the D gene is possibly TRBD2 (6 bases). Trimming shortened V by 6 bases and J by 9 bases, and 15 bases separated the two germline ends. The CDR3 has 12 amino acids. The germline V gene encodes CDR1 SQVTM and CDR2 ANQGSEA. The chain's CDR3 is CSVARLEFEQFF. The CDR3 DNA sequence: TGCAGCGTCGCCAGACTAGAATTTGAGCAGTTCTTC.

This rearrangement joins TRBV12-3 or TRBV12-4 to TRBJ2-1; D call uncertain. The V end was cut by 5 bases, the J end by 8 bases, with 7 bases between. This CDR3 comprises 11 residues. CDR3 sequence reads: CASSIYDEQFF. CDR3 coding DNA: TGTGCCAGCAGTATCTATGATGAGCAGTTCTTC.

The rearrangement uses TRBV9 and TRBJ2-2, with 8 bases fitting TRBD1. This CDR3 is built from 16 residues. Looked up from germline, CDR1 is SGDLS and CDR2 is YYNGEE. J lost 0 bases, V lost 1 base, and 2 bases had no gene match. The CDR3 sequence: CASSVWDRPNTGELFF. CDR3 nucleotides: TGTGCCAGCAGCGTATGGGACAGGCCGAACACCGGGGAGCTGTTTTTT.

The rearrangement links TRBV5-8 to TRBJ2-5; TRBD2 agrees at 11 bases. Germline trimming cut 1 base from V and 4 bases from J; bases unmatched to any gene: 12. This CDR3 has 18 amino acids. Per the germline V gene, CDR1 is SGHTS and CDR2 is YDEGEE. The CDR3 bases are TGTGCCAGCAGCTTGTATCTAGCGGGAGGCCAAGTAGGAGAGACCCAGTACTTC. It yields the protein CASSLYLAGGQVGETQYF.

V usage is TRBV5-6 and J usage is TRBJ2-4, with D possibly called TRBD1 or TRBD2 (5 bases each). V lost 5 bases and J 4 bases, leaving 10 bases between the germline ends. The CDR3 runs 13 residues. The germline V gene has CDR1 SGHDT and CDR2 YYEEEE. The CDR3 region has the DNA TGTGCCAGCAGTCGGGACGGGAAAAACATTCAGTACTTC. This gives the protein CASSRDGKNIQYF.

V usage is TRBV7-3 and J usage is TRBJ1-2; TRBD1 agrees at 9 bases. CDR1 and CDR2 (germline): SGHTA, FQGTGA. Germline trimming cut 5 bases from V and 4 bases from J; bases unmatched to any gene: 8. The CDR3 length is 15 residues. CDR3: CASSVGTGFSYGYTF. In DNA, the CDR3 is TGTGCCAGCAGCGTAGGGACAGGGTTTAGCTATGGCTACACCTTC.

V and J are TRBV28 and TRBJ2-4, with D perhaps matching TRBD1 (5 bases). Trimming removed 6 bases at V and 4 bases at J, with 10 bases between. Looked up from germline, CDR1 is MDHEN and CDR2 is SYDVKM. The length of the CDR3 is 13 residues. This CDR3 is CASRDSIKNIQYF. In nucleotides, the CDR3 is TGTGCCAGCAGAGACAGTATAAAAAACATTCAGTACTTC. The variable domain in full, with the rest retrieved from reference TRBV28 and TRBJ2-4, is DVKVTQSSRYLVKRTGEKVFLECVQDMDHENMFWYRQDPGLGLRLIYFSYDVKMKEKGDIPEGYSVSREKKERFSLILESASTNQTSMYLCASRDSIKNIQYFGAGTRLSVL.

This chain joins TRBV19 and TRBJ1-2, with TRBD1 identical over 8 bases. This CDR3 has 14 residues. V trimming: 2 bases; J trimming: 8 bases; junction bases outside the gene matches: 7. CDR1 is LNHDA and CDR2 is SQIVND in the germline V gene (reference sequence). The CDR3 here is CASSIYTGGIGYTF. In DNA, the CDR3 is TGTGCCAGTAGTATATATACAGGGGGTATCGGCTACACCTTC.

The V call is TRBV15, the J call TRBJ2-3; 14 positions agree with TRBD2. Germline V gene data show CDR1 as LNHNV and CDR2 as YYDKDF (reference sequence). The V and J ends lost 0 bases and 6 bases, in that order; junction bases with no gene match: 5. This CDR3 spans 17 amino acids. This CDR3 reads CATSRDLTSGGVDTQYF. In DNA, the CDR3 is TGTGCCACCAGCAGAGATTTGACTAGCGGGGGGGTGGATACGCAGTATTTT.

The V and J genes are TRBV20-1 and TRBJ1-5, with D hard to call. V was pared by 3 bases and J by 3 bases, with 9 bases between. CDR1 and CDR2 from the germline V gene are DFQATT and SNEGSKA (reference sequence). This CDR3 is built from 13 residues. The CDR3 region is CSASRSDNQPQHF. CDR3 nucleotides: TGCAGTGCTAGTCGCAGCGACAATCAGCCCCAGCATTTT.

V usage is TRBV7-8 and J usage is TRBJ1-1; possibly TRBD1 for D (5 bases). CDR3 size: 14 residues. Germline loops: CDR1 SGHVS, CDR2 FQNEAQ. V lost 4 bases, J lost 3 bases, and 12 bases lay in between. The CDR3 DNA reads TGTGCCAGCAGCTCCGCTACAGGATACACTGAAGCTTTCTTT. Its protein is CASSSATGYTEAFF.